This T cell receptor beta chain was identified during a study of regulatory T cells in long-lasting Graves disease. This clonotype was counted many times. The CDR3 loop spans 15 amino acids. Germline V gene data show CDR1 as SNHLY and CDR2 as FYNNEI. Trimming at V came to 7 bases and at J to 0 bases, leaving 9 bases not matched to a gene. The authors built TCR beta libraries using iRepertoire HTBI primers and Arm-PCR of CDR3 regions. Original processing methods: Gene usage covered about 62 TRBV and 13 to 15 TRBJ segments. Each CDR3 protein is one row after TCRdb ran MiXCR on the multiplex PCR reads. It is TCRdb's table, rather than the study itself, that gives the V and J calls and clone size. The sample lists about 530,000 distinct CDR3 sequences, about 16% seen once, with roughly 25% in the top ten. Noted time point: newly diagnosed GD, antithyroid drugs for less than 3 months. PBMC RNA was the source of the TCR library.

The same sample was also studied in work on T cells in Graves' hyperthyroidism and ophthalmopathy. This second study notes: The TCR CDR3 was amplified in a first-round RT-PCR using the HTBI primer set. Peripheral blood also featured most of the thyroid clonotypes expanded above 0.001. Ophthalmopathy and stable hyperthyroidism were told apart by a 13 V-J model.

The rearrangement links TRBV2 to TRBJ2-7, with 7 positions matching TRBD2. The sequencing used peripheral blood mononuclear cells (PBMCs), collected at new diagnosis, from a patient treated with antithyroid drugs. This clonotype originated in a woman aged 35 to 59 with Graves disease. This CDR3 reads CASTRWRTSSYEQYF. The DNA of the CDR3 is TGTGCCAGCACGCGCTGGAGGACTAGCTCCTACGAGCAGTACTTC.